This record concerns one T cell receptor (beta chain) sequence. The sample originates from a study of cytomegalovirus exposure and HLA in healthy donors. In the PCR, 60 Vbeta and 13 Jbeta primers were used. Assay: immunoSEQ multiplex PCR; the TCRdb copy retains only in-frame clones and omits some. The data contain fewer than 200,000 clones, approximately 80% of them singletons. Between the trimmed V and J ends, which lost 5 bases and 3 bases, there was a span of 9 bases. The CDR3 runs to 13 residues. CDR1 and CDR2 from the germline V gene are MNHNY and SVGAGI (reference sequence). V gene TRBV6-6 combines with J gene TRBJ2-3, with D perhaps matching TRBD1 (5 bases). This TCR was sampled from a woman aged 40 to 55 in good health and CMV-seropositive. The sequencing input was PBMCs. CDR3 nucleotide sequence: TGTGCCAGCAGTCAGCAGGGTACAGATACGCAGTATTTT. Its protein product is CASSQQGTDTQYF.